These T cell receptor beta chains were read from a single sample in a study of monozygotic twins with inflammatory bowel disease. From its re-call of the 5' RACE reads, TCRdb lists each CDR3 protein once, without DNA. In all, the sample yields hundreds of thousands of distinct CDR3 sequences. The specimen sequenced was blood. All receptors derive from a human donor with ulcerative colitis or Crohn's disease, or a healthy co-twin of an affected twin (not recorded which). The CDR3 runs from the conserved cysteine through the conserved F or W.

cdr3_aa: CATQGWEYNQPQHF
v_call: TRBV27
j_call: TRBJ1-5

cdr3_aa: CASSRRAPGQGQETQYF
v_call: TRBV7-8
j_call: TRBJ2-5

cdr3_aa: CSARDSTRSYEQYF
v_call: TRBV20-1
j_call: TRBJ2-7

cdr3_aa: CASSPPRPAEETQYF
v_call: TRBV3-1
j_call: TRBJ2-5

cdr3_aa: CASSSTGIGETQYF
v_call: TRBV7-2
j_call: TRBJ2-5

cdr3_aa: CASTKRAVLGYEQYF
v_call: TRBV12-3/TRBV12-4
j_call: TRBJ2-7

cdr3_aa: CASSISAGGSYNEQFF
v_call: TRBV7-2
j_call: TRBJ2-1

cdr3_aa: CASSPEAGGSETQYF
v_call: TRBV5-5
j_call: TRBJ2-5

cdr3_aa: CASSWTALTGELFF
v_call: TRBV5-1
j_call: TRBJ2-2

cdr3_aa: CASYRSWEDTGELFF
v_call: TRBV5-5
j_call: TRBJ2-2

cdr3_aa: CASREAGSKTEQYF
v_call: TRBV12-3/TRBV12-4
j_call: TRBJ2-7

cdr3_aa: CASTREWGISNQPQHF
v_call: TRBV19
j_call: TRBJ1-5

cdr3_aa: CSVVPGQFGTEAFF
v_call: TRBV29-1
j_call: TRBJ1-1

cdr3_aa: CASAFLGSADTQYF
v_call: TRBV7-2
j_call: TRBJ2-3

cdr3_aa: CASSQGVTAQFF
v_call: TRBV4-1
j_call: TRBJ2-1

cdr3_aa: CATSRGRTRQGVPEAFF
v_call: TRBV15
j_call: TRBJ1-1

cdr3_aa: CSASTQGPDTQYF
v_call: TRBV20-1
j_call: TRBJ2-3

cdr3_aa: CASSSGTNTGELFF
v_call: TRBV7-2
j_call: TRBJ2-2

cdr3_aa: CASSSYNTDSYEQYF
v_call: TRBV11-1
j_call: TRBJ2-7

cdr3_aa: CASSFDRPEGGELFF
v_call: TRBV5-1
j_call: TRBJ2-2

cdr3_aa: CASNAGQGYTEAFF
v_call: TRBV5-4
j_call: TRBJ1-1

cdr3_aa: CASSPTPRGTSYEQYF
v_call: TRBV9
j_call: TRBJ2-7

cdr3_aa: CASSEEETQYF
v_call: TRBV5-1
j_call: TRBJ2-5

cdr3_aa: CASPPGQATYEQYF
v_call: TRBV18
j_call: TRBJ2-7

cdr3_aa: CASSLLEGLRITYEQYF
v_call: TRBV7-2
j_call: TRBJ2-7

cdr3_aa: CASSSGLAGVKWDTDTQYF
v_call: TRBV5-1
j_call: TRBJ2-3

cdr3_aa: CASSSGAPTDTQYF
v_call: TRBV11-2
j_call: TRBJ2-3

cdr3_aa: CASSLVAGGPGEQFF
v_call: TRBV12-3/TRBV12-4
j_call: TRBJ2-1

cdr3_aa: CSVGVGLYGYTF
v_call: TRBV29-1
j_call: TRBJ1-2

cdr3_aa: CAWIRDRAPSGANVLTF
v_call: TRBV30
j_call: TRBJ2-6

cdr3_aa: CASSIGGGVVNEQFF
v_call: TRBV19
j_call: TRBJ2-1

cdr3_aa: CASSPGTGDNQPQHF
v_call: TRBV5-1
j_call: TRBJ1-5

cdr3_aa: CASSPGRNYGNTIYF
v_call: TRBV11-2
j_call: TRBJ1-3

cdr3_aa: CASSFQGAVKKLFF
v_call: TRBV11-2
j_call: TRBJ1-4

cdr3_aa: CASRLRGGQPQHF
v_call: TRBV12-3/TRBV12-4
j_call: TRBJ1-5

cdr3_aa: CSASRLSEAFF
v_call: TRBV20-1
j_call: TRBJ1-1

cdr3_aa: CASDQGGYNEQFF
v_call: TRBV28
j_call: TRBJ2-1

cdr3_aa: CASSELRSNEKLFF
v_call: TRBV25-1
j_call: TRBJ1-4

cdr3_aa: CASSQDGGAGVPQETQYF
v_call: TRBV4-2
j_call: TRBJ2-5

cdr3_aa: CASSDRGLGVYNEQFF
v_call: TRBV6-1
j_call: TRBJ2-1

cdr3_aa: CASSLGGNSYKEQFF
v_call: TRBV7-8
j_call: TRBJ2-1

cdr3_aa: CASSADLNTEAFF
v_call: TRBV7-6
j_call: TRBJ1-1

cdr3_aa: CASSQTGGVPDTQYF
v_call: TRBV27
j_call: TRBJ2-3

cdr3_aa: CATSRDRGTAMNTGELFF
v_call: TRBV15
j_call: TRBJ2-2

cdr3_aa: CATTAASLSGSLAGSKNIQYF
v_call: TRBV11-1
j_call: TRBJ2-4